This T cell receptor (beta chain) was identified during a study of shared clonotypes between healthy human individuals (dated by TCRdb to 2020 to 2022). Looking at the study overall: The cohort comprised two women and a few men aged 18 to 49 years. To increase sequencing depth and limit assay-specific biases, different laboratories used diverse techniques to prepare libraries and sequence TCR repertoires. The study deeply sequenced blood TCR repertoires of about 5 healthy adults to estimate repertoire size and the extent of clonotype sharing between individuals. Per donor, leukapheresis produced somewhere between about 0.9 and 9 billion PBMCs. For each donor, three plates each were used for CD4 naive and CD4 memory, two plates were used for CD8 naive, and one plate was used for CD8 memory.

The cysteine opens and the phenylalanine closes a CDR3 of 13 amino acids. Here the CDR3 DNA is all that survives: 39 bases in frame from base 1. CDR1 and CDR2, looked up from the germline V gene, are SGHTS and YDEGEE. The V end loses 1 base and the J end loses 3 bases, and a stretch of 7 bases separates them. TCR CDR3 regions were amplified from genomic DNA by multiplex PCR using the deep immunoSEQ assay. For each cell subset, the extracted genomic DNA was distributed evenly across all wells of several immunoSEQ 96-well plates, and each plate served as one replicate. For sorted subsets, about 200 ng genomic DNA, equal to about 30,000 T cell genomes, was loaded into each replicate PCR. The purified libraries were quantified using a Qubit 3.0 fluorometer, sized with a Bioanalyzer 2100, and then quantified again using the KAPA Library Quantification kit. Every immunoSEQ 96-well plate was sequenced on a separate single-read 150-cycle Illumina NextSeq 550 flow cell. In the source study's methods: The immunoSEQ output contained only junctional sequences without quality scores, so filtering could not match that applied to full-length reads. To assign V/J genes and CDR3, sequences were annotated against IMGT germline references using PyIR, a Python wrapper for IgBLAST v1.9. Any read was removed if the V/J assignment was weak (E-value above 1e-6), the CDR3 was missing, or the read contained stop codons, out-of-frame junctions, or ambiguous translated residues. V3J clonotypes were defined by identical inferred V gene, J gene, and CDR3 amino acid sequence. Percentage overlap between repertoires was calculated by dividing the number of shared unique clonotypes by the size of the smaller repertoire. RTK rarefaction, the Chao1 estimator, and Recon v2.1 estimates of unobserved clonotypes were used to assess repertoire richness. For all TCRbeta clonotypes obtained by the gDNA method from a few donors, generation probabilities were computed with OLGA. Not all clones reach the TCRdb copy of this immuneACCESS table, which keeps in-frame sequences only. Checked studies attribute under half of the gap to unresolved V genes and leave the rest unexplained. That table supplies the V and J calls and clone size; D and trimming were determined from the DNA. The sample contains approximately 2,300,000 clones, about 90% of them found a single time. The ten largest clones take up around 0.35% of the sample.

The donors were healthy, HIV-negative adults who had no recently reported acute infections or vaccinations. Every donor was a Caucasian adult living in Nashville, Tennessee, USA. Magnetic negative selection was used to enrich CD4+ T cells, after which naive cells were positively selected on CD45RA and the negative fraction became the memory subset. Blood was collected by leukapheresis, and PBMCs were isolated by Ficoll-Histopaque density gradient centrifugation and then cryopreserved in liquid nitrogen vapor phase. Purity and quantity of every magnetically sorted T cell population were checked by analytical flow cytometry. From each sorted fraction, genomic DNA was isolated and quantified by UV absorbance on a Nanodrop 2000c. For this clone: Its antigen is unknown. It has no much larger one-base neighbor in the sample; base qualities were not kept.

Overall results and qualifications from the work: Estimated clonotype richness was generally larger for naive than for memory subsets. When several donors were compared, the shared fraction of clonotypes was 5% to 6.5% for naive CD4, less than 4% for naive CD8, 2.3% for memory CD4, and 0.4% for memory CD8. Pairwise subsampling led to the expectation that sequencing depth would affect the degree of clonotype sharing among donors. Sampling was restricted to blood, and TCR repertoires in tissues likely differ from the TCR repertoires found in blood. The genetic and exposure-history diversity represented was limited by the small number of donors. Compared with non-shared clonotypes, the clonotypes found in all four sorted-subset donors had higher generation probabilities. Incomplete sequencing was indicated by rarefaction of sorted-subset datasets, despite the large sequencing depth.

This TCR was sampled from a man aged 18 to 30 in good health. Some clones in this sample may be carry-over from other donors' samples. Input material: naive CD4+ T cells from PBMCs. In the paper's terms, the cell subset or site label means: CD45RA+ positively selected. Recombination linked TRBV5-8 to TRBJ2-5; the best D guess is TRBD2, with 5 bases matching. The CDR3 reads CASSLLSEETQYF. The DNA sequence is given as TGTGCCAGCAGCTTGCTTAGCGAAGAGACCCAGTACTTC.